The source of this T cell receptor (beta chain) is a study of T cell repertoires in cytomegalovirus infection. For the study at large: Public TCR beta signatures were indicative of both CMV infection and a matching HLA type.

TCRdb fed the reads into MiXCR, producing one record per CDR3 protein. Of around 310,000 distinct CDR3 sequences detected, about 28% appear once; the ten largest clones hold about 19%. Comment on this clonotype: Its cognate antigen is unknown.

Germline CDR1 SGHVS, CDR2 FQNEAQ. V lost 1 base and J lost 7, with 11 bases in between. This CDR3 has 13 amino acids. V and J are TRBV7-8 and TRBJ2-7, with D possibly matching TRBD2 (6 bases). The receptor was isolated from a human donor in good health (CMV status not recorded). Some clones in this sample may be carry-over from other donors' samples. This sample comprised cultured PBMCs, obtained from culture after CMV antigen stimulation. The CDR3 protein is CASSLDREREQYF. In nucleotides, the CDR3 is TGTGCCAGCAGCTTAGACCGGGAGCGGGAGCAGTACTTC.